The source of this T cell receptor (beta chain) is a study of T cells of healthy individuals. This clonotype showed up many times. The V end lost 5 bases, the J end lost 0 bases, and 14 bases lay between the germline ends. The germline V gene encodes CDR1 DFQATT and CDR2 SNEGSKA (reference sequence). The CDR3 spans 15 residues. Using its own MiXCR run on the 5' RACE reads, TCRdb lists one record per CDR3 protein. The profile shows approximately 89,000 distinct CDR3 sequences, approximately 4.7% of them singletons. V is TRBV20-1 and J is TRBJ2-4; D is uncertain. The source of this sequence is a female donor in good health. CDR3 loop: CSAPPSTGAKNIQYF. For the CDR3, the DNA is TGCAGTGCTCCCCCATCGACCGGAGCCAAAAACATTCAGTACTTC.